This TCR beta chain was profiled in a study of cytomegalovirus exposure and HLA in healthy donors. This cohort consisted of healthy bone marrow donors. Notes on the study in general: Confirmation was obtained in vitro that a few CMV-associated chains are specific for CMV antigens.

PCR was performed using 60 Vbeta and 13 Jbeta primers. Produced via immunoSEQ multiplex PCR; TCRdb's table is partial and in-frame only. The table includes 150,000 to 200,000 clones, around four fifths detected once. Germline values: CDR1 SGHAT, CDR2 FQNNGV. The V gene lost 5 bases and the J gene lost 2 bases, with 13 bases spanning the gap. CDR3 length equals 15 residues. A remark on this clone: No antigen is known for it.

The V and J genes are TRBV11-2 and TRBJ2-1; possible D gene TRBD1, 6 bases. Sequencing was performed on PBMCs. The sequence derives from a woman in her twenties or thirties in good health and CMV-seronegative. The CDR3 region has the DNA TGTGCCAGCAGCCCGATACAGGGAACCTACAATGAGCAGTTCTTC. This sequence encodes CASSPIQGTYNEQFF.